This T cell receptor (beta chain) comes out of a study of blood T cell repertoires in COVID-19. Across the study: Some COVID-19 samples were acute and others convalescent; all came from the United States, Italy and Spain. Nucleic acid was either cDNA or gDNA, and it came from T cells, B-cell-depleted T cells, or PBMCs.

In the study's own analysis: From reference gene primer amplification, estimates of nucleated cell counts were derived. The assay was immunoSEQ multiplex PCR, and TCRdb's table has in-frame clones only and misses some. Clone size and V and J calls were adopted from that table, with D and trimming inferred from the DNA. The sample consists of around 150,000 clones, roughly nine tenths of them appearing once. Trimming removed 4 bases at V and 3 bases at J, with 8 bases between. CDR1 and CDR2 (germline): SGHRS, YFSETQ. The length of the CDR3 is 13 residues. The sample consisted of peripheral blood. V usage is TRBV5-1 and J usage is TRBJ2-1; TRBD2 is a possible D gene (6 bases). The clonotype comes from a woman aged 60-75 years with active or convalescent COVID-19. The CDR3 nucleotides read TGCGCCAGCAGCCTGGACTACTACAATGAGCAGTTCTTC. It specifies CASSLDYYNEQFF.